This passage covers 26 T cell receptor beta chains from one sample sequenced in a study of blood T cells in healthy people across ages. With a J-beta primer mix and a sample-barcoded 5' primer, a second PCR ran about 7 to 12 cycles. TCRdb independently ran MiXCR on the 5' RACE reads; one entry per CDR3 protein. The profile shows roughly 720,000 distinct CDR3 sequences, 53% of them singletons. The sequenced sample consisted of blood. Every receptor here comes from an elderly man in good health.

This chain's CDR3 is CASSPNGGKLFF. The CDR3 DNA reads as TGTGCCAGCAGCCCTAACGGGGGGAAACTGTTTTTT. V usage is TRBV7-6 and J usage is TRBJ1-4; D is perhaps TRBD1 (5 bases). Per germline, CDR1 SGHVS and CDR2 FNYEAQ. Trimming left V 5 bases short and J 11 bases short, with 12 bases between. The CDR3 loop spans 12 amino acids.

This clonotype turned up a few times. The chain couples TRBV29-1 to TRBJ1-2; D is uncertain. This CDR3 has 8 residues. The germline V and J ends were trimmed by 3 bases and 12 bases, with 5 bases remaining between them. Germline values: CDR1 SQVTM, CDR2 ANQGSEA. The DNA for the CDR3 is TGCAGCGTTGAGGCGAACACCTTC. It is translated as CSVEANTF.

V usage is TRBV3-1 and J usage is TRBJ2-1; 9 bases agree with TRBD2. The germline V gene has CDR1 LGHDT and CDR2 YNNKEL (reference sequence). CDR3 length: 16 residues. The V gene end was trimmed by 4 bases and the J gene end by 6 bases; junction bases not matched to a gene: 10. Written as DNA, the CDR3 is TGTGCCAGCAGCCGAGGCGGCGCGGGAGGGGGCAATGAGCAGTTCTTC. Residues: CASSRGGAGGGNEQFF.

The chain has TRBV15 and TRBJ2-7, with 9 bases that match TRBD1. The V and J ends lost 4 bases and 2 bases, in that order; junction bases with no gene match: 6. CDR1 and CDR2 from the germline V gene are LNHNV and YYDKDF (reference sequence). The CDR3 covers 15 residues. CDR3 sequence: CATSTTGTGTYEQYF. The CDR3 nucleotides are TGTGCCACCAGCACCACCGGGACAGGGACCTACGAGCAGTACTTC.

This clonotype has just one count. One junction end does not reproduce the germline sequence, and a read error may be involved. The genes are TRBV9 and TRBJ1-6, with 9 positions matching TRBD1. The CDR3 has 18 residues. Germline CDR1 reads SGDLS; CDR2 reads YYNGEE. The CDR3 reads CASSDGQGKFPYNSPPHF. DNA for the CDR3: TGTGCCAGCAGCGACGGACAGGGGAAGTTCCCCTATAATTCACCCCCCCACTTT. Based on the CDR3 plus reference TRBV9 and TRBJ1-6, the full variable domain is DSGVTQTPKHLITATGQRVTLRCSPRSGDLSVYWYQQSLDQGLQFLIQYYNGEERAKGNILERFSAQQFPDLHSELNLSSLELGDSALYFCASSDGQGKFPYNSPPHFGNGTRLTVT.

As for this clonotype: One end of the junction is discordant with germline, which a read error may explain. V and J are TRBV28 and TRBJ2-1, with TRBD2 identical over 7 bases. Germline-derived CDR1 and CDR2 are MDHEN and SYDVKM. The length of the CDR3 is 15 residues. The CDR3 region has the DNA TGTGTCAGCAGAACGAGCGGGATCACCTACAATGAGCAGTTCTTC. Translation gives CVSRTSGITYNEQFF.

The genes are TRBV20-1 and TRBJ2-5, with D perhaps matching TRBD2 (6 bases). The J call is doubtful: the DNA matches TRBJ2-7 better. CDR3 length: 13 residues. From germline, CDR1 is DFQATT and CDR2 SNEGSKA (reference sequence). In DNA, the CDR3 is TGCAGTGCTCCGTCACCGGGAGTGGGCGAGCAGTACTTC. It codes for CSAPSPGVGEQYF.

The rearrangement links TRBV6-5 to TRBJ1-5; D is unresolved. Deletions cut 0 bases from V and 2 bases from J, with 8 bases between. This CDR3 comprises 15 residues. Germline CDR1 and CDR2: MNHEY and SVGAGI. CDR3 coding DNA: TGTGCCAGCAGTTACTCGGGGTCTCGCAATCAGCCCCAGCATTTT. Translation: CASSYSGSRNQPQHF.

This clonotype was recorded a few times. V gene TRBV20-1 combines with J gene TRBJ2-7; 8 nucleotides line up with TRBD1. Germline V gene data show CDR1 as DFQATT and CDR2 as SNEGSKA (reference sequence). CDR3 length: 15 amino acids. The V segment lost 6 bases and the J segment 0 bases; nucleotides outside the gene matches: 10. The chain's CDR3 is CSADTPGGSSYEQYF. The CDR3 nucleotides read TGCAGTGCCGACACCCCAGGGGGCAGCTCCTACGAGCAGTACTTC.

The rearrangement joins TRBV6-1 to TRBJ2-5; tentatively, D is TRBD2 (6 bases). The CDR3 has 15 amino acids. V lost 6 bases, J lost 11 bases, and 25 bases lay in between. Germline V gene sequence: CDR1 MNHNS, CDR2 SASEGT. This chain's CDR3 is CASSHTAAGMGEQYF. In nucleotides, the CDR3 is TGTGCCAGCAGCCACACTGCTGCGGGAATGGGGGAGCAGTACTTC.

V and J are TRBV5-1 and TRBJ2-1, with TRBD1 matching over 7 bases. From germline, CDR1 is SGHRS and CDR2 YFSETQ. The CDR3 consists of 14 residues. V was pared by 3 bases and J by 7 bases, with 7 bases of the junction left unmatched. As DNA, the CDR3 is TGCGCCAGCAGCTCGACGACAGGGATAAATGAGCAGTTCTTC. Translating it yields CASSSTTGINEQFF.

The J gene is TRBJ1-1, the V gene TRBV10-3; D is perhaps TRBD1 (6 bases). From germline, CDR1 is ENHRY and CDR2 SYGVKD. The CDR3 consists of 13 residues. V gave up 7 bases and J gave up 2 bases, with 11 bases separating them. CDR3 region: CAINKQGNTEAFF. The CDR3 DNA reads TGTGCCATCAATAAACAGGGAAACACTGAAGCTTTCTTT.

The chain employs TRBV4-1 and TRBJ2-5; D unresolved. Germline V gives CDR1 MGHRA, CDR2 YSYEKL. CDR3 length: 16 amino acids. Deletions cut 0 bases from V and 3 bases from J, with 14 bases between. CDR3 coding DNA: TGCGCCAGCAGCCAAGATCGGTCGGGTAGTAAAGAGACCCAGTACTTC. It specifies CASSQDRSGSKETQYF.

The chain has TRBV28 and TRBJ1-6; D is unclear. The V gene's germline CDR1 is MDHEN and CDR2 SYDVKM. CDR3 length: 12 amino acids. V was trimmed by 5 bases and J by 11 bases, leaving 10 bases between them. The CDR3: CASSGSQTPLHF. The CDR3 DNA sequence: TGTGCCAGCAGTGGGAGCCAAACACCCCTCCACTTT. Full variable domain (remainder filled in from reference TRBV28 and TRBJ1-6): DVKVTQSSRYLVKRTGEKVFLECVQDMDHENMFWYRQDPGLGLRLIYFSYDVKMKEKGDIPEGYSVSREKKERFSLILESASTNQTSMYLCASSGSQTPLHFGNGTRLTVT.

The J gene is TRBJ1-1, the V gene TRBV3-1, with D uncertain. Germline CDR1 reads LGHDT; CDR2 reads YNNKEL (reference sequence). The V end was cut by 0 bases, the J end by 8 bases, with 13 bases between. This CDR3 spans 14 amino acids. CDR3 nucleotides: TGTGCCAGCAGCCAAGATCGGGATGGCCCCGAAGCTTTCTTT. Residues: CASSQDRDGPEAFF.

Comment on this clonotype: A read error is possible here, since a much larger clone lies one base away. In DNA, the CDR3 is TGCAGCGCCAGACAGGGGTACGAGCAGTACTTC. Its translation is CSARQGYEQYF. The chain employs TRBV29-1 and TRBJ2-4; 8 nucleotides match TRBD1. The closer fit of TRBJ2-7 to the DNA end suggests the J call may be wrong. This CDR3 has 11 residues. Germline values: CDR1 SQVTM, CDR2 ANQGSEA.

In nucleotides, the CDR3 is TGTGCCAGCACTCCATCGAGACAGGGGTGGGAGCAGTACTTC. Amino acids: CASTPSRQGWEQYF. V gene TRBV2 combines with J gene TRBJ2-4; 8 bases align to TRBD1. The V gene's germline CDR1 is SNHLY and CDR2 FYNNEI. Losses at the gene ends were 7 bases for V and 13 bases for J; bases not matched to a gene: 15. This CDR3 spans 14 amino acids. Full variable domain (outside the CDR3, taken from reference TRBV2 and TRBJ2-4): EPEVTQTPSHQVTQMGQEVILRCVPISNHLYFYWYRQILGQKVEFLVSFYNNEISEKSEIFDDQFSVERPDGSNFTLKIRSTKLEDSAMYFCASTPSRQGWEQYFGAGTRLSVL.

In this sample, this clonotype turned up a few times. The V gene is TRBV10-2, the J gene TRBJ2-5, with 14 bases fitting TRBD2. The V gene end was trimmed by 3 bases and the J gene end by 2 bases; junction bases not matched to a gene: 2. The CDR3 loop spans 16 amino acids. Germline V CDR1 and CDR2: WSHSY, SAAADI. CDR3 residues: CASSDGLAGGQETQYF. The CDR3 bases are TGCGCCAGCAGTGATGGACTAGCGGGAGGACAAGAGACCCAGTACTTC.

The chain's CDR3 is CASSLPDRGLHRYAYF. CDR3 bases: TGCGCCAGCAGTTTGCCCGACAGGGGATTGCACAGATACGCGTATTTT. V and J are TRBV5-1 and TRBJ2-3; 8 bases align to TRBD1. The V segment lost 5 bases and the J segment 14 bases; nucleotides outside the gene matches: 22. Germline V gene lookup returns CDR1 SGHRS and CDR2 YFSETQ. This CDR3 comprises 16 residues.

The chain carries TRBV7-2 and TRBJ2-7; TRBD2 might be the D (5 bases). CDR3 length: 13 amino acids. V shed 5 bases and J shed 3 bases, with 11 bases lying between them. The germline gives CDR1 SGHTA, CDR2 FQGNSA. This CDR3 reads CASSHGVGYEQYF. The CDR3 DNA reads TGTGCCAGCAGCCACGGGGTGGGCTACGAGCAGTACTTC.

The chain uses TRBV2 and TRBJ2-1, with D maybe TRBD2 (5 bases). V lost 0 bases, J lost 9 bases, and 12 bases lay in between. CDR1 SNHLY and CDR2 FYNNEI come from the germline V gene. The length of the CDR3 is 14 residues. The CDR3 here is CASSEARLASEQFF. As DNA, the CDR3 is TGTGCCAGCAGTGAAGCGCGGCTAGCCAGTGAGCAGTTCTTC.

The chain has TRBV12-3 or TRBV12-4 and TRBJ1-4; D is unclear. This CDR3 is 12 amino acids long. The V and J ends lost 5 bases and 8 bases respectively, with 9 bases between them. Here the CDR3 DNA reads TGTGCCAGCAGTCCACGCCGAGAAAAACTGTTTTTT. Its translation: CASSPRREKLFF.

As DNA, the CDR3 is TGTGCCAGCAGCAGAAAAGGGGATGAGCCCCAGCATTTT. The encoded protein is CASSRKGDEPQHF. This chain joins TRBV21-1 and TRBJ1-5; TRBD1, the D gene given by the table, was not confirmed from the DNA. TRBV21-1 is a pseudogene. CDR3 size: 13 residues.

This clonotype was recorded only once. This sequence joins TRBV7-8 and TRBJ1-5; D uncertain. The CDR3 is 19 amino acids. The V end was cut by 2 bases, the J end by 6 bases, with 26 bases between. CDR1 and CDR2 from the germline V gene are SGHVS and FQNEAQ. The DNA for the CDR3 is TGTGCCAGCAGCTTAACTGGTTTACAGCGTTCAACCCGGGGTCAGCCCCAGCATTTT. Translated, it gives CASSLTGLQRSTRGQPQHF.

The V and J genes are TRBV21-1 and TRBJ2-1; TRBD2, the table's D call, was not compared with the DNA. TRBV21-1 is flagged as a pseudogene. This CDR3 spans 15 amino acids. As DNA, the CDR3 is TGTGCCAGCAGCAAACGGTCACAGCGGACCAATGAGCAGTTCTTC. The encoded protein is CASSKRSQRTNEQFF.

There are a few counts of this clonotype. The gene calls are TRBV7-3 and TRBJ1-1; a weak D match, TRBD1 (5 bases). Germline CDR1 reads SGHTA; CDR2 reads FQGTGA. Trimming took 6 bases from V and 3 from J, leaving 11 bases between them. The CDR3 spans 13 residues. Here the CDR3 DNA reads TGTGCCAGCAGTCTCACAGGATACACTGAAGCTTTCTTT. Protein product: CASSLTGYTEAFF. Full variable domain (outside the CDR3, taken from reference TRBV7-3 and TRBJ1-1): GAGVSQTPSNKVTEKGKYVELRCDPISGHTALYWYRQSLGQGPEFLIYFQGTGAADDSGLPNDRFFAVRPEGSVSTLKIQRTERGDSAVYLCASSLTGYTEAFFGQGTRLTVV.